This T cell receptor (beta chain) comes out of a study of OX40 agonist ivuxolimab in advanced cancers. The CDR3 has 14 amino acids. J lost 7 bases, V lost 6 bases, and 9 bases had no gene match. Germline CDR1 LNHNV, CDR2 YYDKDF (reference sequence). Method: immunoSEQ multiplex PCR; TCRdb's copy keeps in-frame clones and lacks some. The data contain 64,000 or so clones, about 83% of them singletons. Exclusion applied to patients with autoimmune disease history or systemic immunosuppression. This receptor was taken from an adult with an advanced solid tumor such as melanoma, head and neck, liver or kidney cancer. The sequencing used CD4+ or CD8+ T cells sorted from blood, collected in a trial of the OX40 agonist ivuxolimab. The chain is built from TRBV15 and TRBJ2-4; TRBD1 agrees at 7 bases. This CDR3 is CATRLGQNKNIQYF. The CDR3, as DNA: TGTGCCACCAGGTTGGGACAGAATAAGAACATTCAGTACTTC. Drawing the rest from reference TRBV15 and TRBJ2-4, the complete variable domain is DAMVIQNPRYQVTQFGKPVTLSCSQTLNHNVMYWYQQKSSQAPKLLFHYYDKDFNNEADTPDNFQSRRPNTSFCFLDIRSPGLGDTAMYLCATRLGQNKNIQYFGAGTRLSVL.